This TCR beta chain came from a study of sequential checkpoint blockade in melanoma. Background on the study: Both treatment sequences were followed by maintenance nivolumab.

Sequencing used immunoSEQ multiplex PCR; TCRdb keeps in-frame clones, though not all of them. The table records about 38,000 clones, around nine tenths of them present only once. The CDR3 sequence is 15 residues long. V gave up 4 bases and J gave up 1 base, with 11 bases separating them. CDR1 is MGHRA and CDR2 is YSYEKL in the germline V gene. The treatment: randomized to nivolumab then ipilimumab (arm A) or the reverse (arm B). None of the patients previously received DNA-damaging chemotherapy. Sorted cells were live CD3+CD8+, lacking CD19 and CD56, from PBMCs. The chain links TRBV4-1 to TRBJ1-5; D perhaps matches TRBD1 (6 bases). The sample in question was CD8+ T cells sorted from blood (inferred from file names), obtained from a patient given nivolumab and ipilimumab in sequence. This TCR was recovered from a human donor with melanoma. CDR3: CASSLRDTSNQPQHF. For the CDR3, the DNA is TGCGCCAGCAGCCTCCGGGACACGAGCAATCAGCCCCAGCATTTT.